A selection of T cell receptor beta chains follows, all from one sample in a study of shared clonotypes between healthy human individuals. Using immunoSEQ multiplex PCR, the repertoire was profiled, and TCRdb retains in-frame clones only, with some absent. The table records approximately 2.1 million clones, more than 80% of them present only once. Input material: naive CD4+ T cells from PBMCs. The receptors stem from a man aged 18 to 29 in good health. Some clones in this sample may be carry-over from other donors' samples. Each CDR3 is given without its conserved first and last residue. Only some rows state a clone size, as once, few, many or a class for expanded clones.

j_gene: TRBJ2-7
abundance: -
v_gene: TRBV7-6
CDR3aa: ASSSGTRARLIYEQY

j_gene: TRBJ1-4
abundance: -
v_gene: TRBV7-2
CDR3aa: ASSLHVRPGGYEKLF

j_gene: TRBJ1-4
abundance: -
v_gene: TRBV7-9
CDR3aa: ASSTPRGGGEKLF

j_gene: TRBJ2-5
abundance: -
v_gene: TRBV28
CDR3aa: ASSSGTSGNQETQY

j_gene: TRBJ2-7
abundance: -
v_gene: TRBV23-1
CDR3aa: ASSQDGQGVQASGRNEQY

j_gene: TRBJ1-5
abundance: -
v_gene: TRBV12-5
CDR3aa: ASGLGPAGPNQPQH

j_gene: TRBJ1-5
abundance: -
v_gene: TRBV30
CDR3aa: AWSKQGDQPQH

j_gene: TRBJ2-3
abundance: once
v_gene: TRBV11-3
CDR3aa: ASSPSRGTQY

j_gene: TRBJ2-1
abundance: -
v_gene: TRBV6-1
CDR3aa: ASRTSGSYNEQF

j_gene: TRBJ2-7
abundance: once
v_gene: TRBV7-2
CDR3aa: ASSRQGAKDEQY

j_gene: TRBJ2-6
abundance: -
v_gene: TRBV28
CDR3aa: ASSLWILPSGANVLT

j_gene: TRBJ2-6
abundance: few
v_gene: TRBV5-4
CDR3aa: ASSGYSGASGANVLT

j_gene: TRBJ2-3
abundance: -
v_gene: TRBV7-9
CDR3aa: ATPGRDGTDTQY

j_gene: TRBJ2-1
abundance: -
v_gene: TRBV7-8
CDR3aa: ASSLSRGEQF

j_gene: TRBJ2-3
abundance: -
v_gene: TRBV5-1
CDR3aa: ASSVGGRAADTQY

j_gene: TRBJ2-2
abundance: -
v_gene: TRBV7-9
CDR3aa: ASSLAAANTGELF

j_gene: TRBJ1-1
abundance: -
v_gene: TRBV7-9
CDR3aa: ASSPPVSRTEAF

j_gene: TRBJ2-7
abundance: -
v_gene: TRBV7-9
CDR3aa: ASSQLAGVSHEQY

j_gene: TRBJ2-1
abundance: once
v_gene: TRBV11-2
CDR3aa: ASSLLGREQF

j_gene: TRBJ1-3
abundance: -
v_gene: TRBV2
CDR3aa: ASSERRARVKPTGNTIY

j_gene: TRBJ2-3
abundance: -
v_gene: TRBV7-7
CDR3aa: ASSLGVDQVSTDTQY

j_gene: TRBJ2-2
abundance: -
v_gene: TRBV7-8
CDR3aa: ASSLAKGAQTGELF

j_gene: TRBJ1-2
abundance: -
v_gene: TRBV6-1
CDR3aa: ASSPQTANYGYT

j_gene: TRBJ1-5
abundance: -
v_gene: TRBV6-4
CDR3aa: ATPAAPGQPQH

j_gene: TRBJ2-1
abundance: -
v_gene: TRBV11-3
CDR3aa: ASSLETSGYNEQF

j_gene: TRBJ2-2
abundance: -
v_gene: TRBV18
CDR3aa: ASSPPGRERLF

j_gene: TRBJ2-7
abundance: -
v_gene: TRBV5-4
CDR3aa: ASSPTGGISSYEQY

j_gene: TRBJ2-5
abundance: -
v_gene: TRBV12-5
CDR3aa: ASGLGFGSPETQY

j_gene: TRBJ1-1
abundance: few
v_gene: TRBV6-6
CDR3aa: ASSPRLNTEAF

j_gene: TRBJ2-7
abundance: -
v_gene: TRBV20-1
CDR3aa: SARAYLEQY

j_gene: TRBJ1-1
abundance: -
v_gene: TRBV5-1
CDR3aa: ASGQGAGGTEAF

j_gene: TRBJ1-5
abundance: -
v_gene: TRBV2
CDR3aa: ASSDWDRAQPQH

j_gene: TRBJ2-3
abundance: -
v_gene: TRBV6-1
CDR3aa: ASSEYSGTDTQY

j_gene: TRBJ1-2
abundance: -
v_gene: TRBV9
CDR3aa: ASSVGGPSGYT

j_gene: TRBJ2-5
abundance: few
v_gene: TRBV5-1
CDR3aa: ASSLEGGQETQY

j_gene: TRBJ2-7
abundance: -
v_gene: TRBV4-2
CDR3aa: ASSPPTGTESYEQY

j_gene: TRBJ2-2
abundance: -
v_gene: TRBV12-5
CDR3aa: ASGSNTGELF